This is a list of T cell receptor beta chains from one sample in a study of cytomegalovirus exposure and HLA in healthy donors. Assay used: immunoSEQ multiplex PCR; TCRdb lists only in-frame clones, some missing. The table includes under 170,000 clones, approximately 79% detected once. The specimen was PBMCs. These TCRs come from a man over 45 in good health and CMV-seropositive. Both conserved end residues are part of each CDR3. The order of the fields is clone size, J gene, D gene, V gene, CDR3 DNA, CDR3 protein. A D gene is named only where the DNA matches it firmly. Expanded clones are given a class, and other clones once, few, many or no size at all.

size: -
J: TRBJ1-1
D: -
V: TRBV29-1
DNA: TGCAGCGTCTCAAGGGGTTTGGACACTGAAGCTTTCTTT
CDR3: CSVSRGLDTEAFF

size: many
J: TRBJ2-1
D: -
V: TRBV19
DNA: TGTGCCAGTAGCCGACTATCCCAAGCTGAGCAGTTCTTC
CDR3: CASSRLSQAEQFF

size: -
J: TRBJ1-1
D: TRBD1
V: TRBV13
DNA: TGTGCCAGCAATGACAGGGGGGTGGGAATGAACACTGAAGCTTTCTTT
CDR3: CASNDRGVGMNTEAFF

size: -
J: TRBJ1-3
D: -
V: TRBV2
DNA: TGTGCCAGCAGTCGGATGGGGAGCTCTGGAAACACCATATATTTT
CDR3: CASSRMGSSGNTIYF

size: -
J: TRBJ1-2
D: TRBD1
V: TRBV30
DNA: TGTGCCTGGGAGACAGGGGGAAGAGGCTACACCTTC
CDR3: CAWETGGRGYTF

size: -
J: TRBJ2-7
D: -
V: TRBV6-5
DNA: TGTGCCAGCAGTTACGTTGAGAGCTCCTACGAGCAGTACTTC
CDR3: CASSYVESSYEQYF

size: -
J: TRBJ2-2
D: TRBD2
V: TRBV5-1
DNA: TGCGCCAGCAGCTTGGAACTAGCGGGAGGCACCGGGGAGCTGTTTTTT
CDR3: CASSLELAGGTGELFF

size: -
J: TRBJ2-7
D: -
V: TRBV11-2
DNA: TGTGCCAGCAGCTTAGTCACAGGGTCTATCTCCGAGCAGTACTTC
CDR3: CASSLVTGSISEQYF

size: -
J: TRBJ2-7
D: -
V: TRBV7-6
DNA: TGTGCCAGCAGCTTAGGACAGGTCTACGAGCAGTACTTC
CDR3: CASSLGQVYEQYF

size: -
J: TRBJ2-2
D: TRBD2
V: TRBV19
DNA: TGTGCCAGTACCCCAGCCGGGGGGGCTGGTAACACCGGGGAGCTGTTTTTT
CDR3: CASTPAGGAGNTGELFF

size: few
J: TRBJ2-2
D: -
V: TRBV5-6
DNA: TGTGCCAGCAGCCCTGTCGACTCCGGGGAGCTGTTTTTT
CDR3: CASSPVDSGELFF

size: -
J: TRBJ2-2
D: TRBD1
V: TRBV6-5
DNA: TGTGCCAGCAGCCGACAGGGTTTGAACACCGGGGAGCTGTTTTTT
CDR3: CASSRQGLNTGELFF

size: -
J: TRBJ2-1
D: -
V: TRBV27
DNA: TGTGCCAGCATGGCGACTGGGACTTACGAGCAGTTCTTC
CDR3: CASMATGTYEQFF

size: -
J: TRBJ2-3
D: TRBD1
V: TRBV29-1
DNA: TGCAGCGTTGAACGGACAGGGGGACCAGATACGCAGTATTTT
CDR3: CSVERTGGPDTQYF

size: -
J: TRBJ1-5
D: -
V: TRBV21-1
DNA: TGTGCCAGTATATGGAGGGTTCAGCCCCAGCATTTT
CDR3: CASIWRVQPQHF

size: -
J: TRBJ2-7
D: TRBD2
V: TRBV5-1
DNA: TGCGCCAGCAGCTTGGTTGTGGGCGGGGGAACCTACGAGCAGTACTTC
CDR3: CASSLVVGGGTYEQYF

size: few
J: TRBJ2-3
D: -
V: TRBV18
DNA: TGTGCCAGCTCACCGCAGGGCAGCACAGATACGCAGTATTTT
CDR3: CASSPQGSTDTQYF

size: -
J: TRBJ2-5
D: TRBD2
V: TRBV28
DNA: TGTGCCAGCAGTTCGATTTGGGGGGGGACCCAGTACTTC
CDR3: CASSSIWGGTQYF

size: -
J: TRBJ2-7
D: -
V: TRBV28
DNA: -
CDR3: CASSSSWEGRYEQYF

size: -
J: TRBJ2-3
D: -
V: TRBV11-2
DNA: TGTGCCAGCAGCTTAGATCAGTTCTCGGATACGCAGTATTTT
CDR3: CASSLDQFSDTQYF

size: few
J: TRBJ1-5
D: -
V: TRBV9
DNA: TGTGCCAGCAGCGCGGACAGCCGCAATCAGCCCCAGCATTTT
CDR3: CASSADSRNQPQHF

size: -
J: TRBJ1-2
D: TRBD1
V: TRBV28
DNA: TGTGCCAGCGAAGAATCCCGGACAGGGGGCAACTATGGCTACACCTTC
CDR3: CASEESRTGGNYGYTF

size: -
J: TRBJ2-7
D: -
V: TRBV5-1
DNA: TGCGCCAGCAGCCTACAGGGTGGGGGGGCTTACGAGCAGTACTTC
CDR3: CASSLQGGGAYEQYF

size: -
J: TRBJ2-5
D: TRBD2
V: TRBV7-8
DNA: TGTGCCAGCAGCCCGGGACTAGCGGGAGGGCCGCAAGAGACCCAGTACTTC
CDR3: CASSPGLAGGPQETQYF

size: -
J: TRBJ2-1
D: -
V: TRBV27
DNA: TGTGCCAGCAGTTTATCGTCGGTAGCGAGCTACAATGAGCAGTTCTTC
CDR3: CASSLSSVASYNEQFF

size: once
J: TRBJ2-7
D: -
V: TRBV19
DNA: TGTGCCAGTAGTATTGCAGGGGGGCGCGAGCAGTACTTC
CDR3: CASSIAGGREQYF

size: -
J: TRBJ2-2
D: -
V: TRBV4-1
DNA: TGCGCCAGCAGCCAAGATCGTATGAGGAGCTGGCCCTACACCGGGGAGCTGTTTTTT
CDR3: CASSQDRMRSWPYTGELFF

size: -
J: TRBJ2-1
D: TRBD2
V: TRBV7-9
DNA: TGTTCCAGCAGCCCAAGGACTAGCGTGGGGAATGAGCAGTTCTTC
CDR3: CSSSPRTSVGNEQFF

size: -
J: TRBJ2-1
D: TRBD2
V: TRBV11-2
DNA: TGTGCCAGCAGCCTCGGACTAGCGGGGGGCAATGAGCAGTTCTTC
CDR3: CASSLGLAGGNEQFF

size: -
J: TRBJ2-5
D: TRBD1
V: TRBV5-4
DNA: TGTGCCAGCAGCCAGGACAGGCGGGAGACCCAGTACTTC
CDR3: CASSQDRRETQYF

size: -
J: TRBJ2-2
D: -
V: TRBV5-1
DNA: TGCGCCAGCACCACCTTAGGGCAGGGGAACACCGGGGAGCTGTTTTTT
CDR3: CASTTLGQGNTGELFF

size: few
J: TRBJ1-4
D: -
V: TRBV5-1
DNA: TGCGCCAGCAGCTTGATGGGGGCTGCTAATGAAAAACTGTTTTTT
CDR3: CASSLMGAANEKLFF

size: -
J: TRBJ2-5
D: -
V: TRBV9
DNA: TGTGCCAGCAGCGTAAATCAGGAGACCCAGTACTTC
CDR3: CASSVNQETQYF

size: -
J: TRBJ2-1
D: TRBD2
V: TRBV6-4
DNA: TGTGCCAGCAGTGACTCTAGCGGGAGCTACAATGAGCAGTTCTTC
CDR3: CASSDSSGSYNEQFF

size: few
J: TRBJ2-2
D: -
V: TRBV19
DNA: TGTGCCGGTCGGGTCGGGAACACCGGGGAGCTGTTTTTT
CDR3: CAGRVGNTGELFF

size: -
J: TRBJ1-5
D: TRBD1
V: TRBV4-1
DNA: TGCGCCAGCAGCCAAGGGGACAGCTATAGCAATCAGCCCCAGCATTTT
CDR3: CASSQGDSYSNQPQHF